This T cell receptor beta chain was sequenced in a study of shared clonotypes between healthy human individuals. Study at large: The cohort had two women and three men, ages 18 to 49. Findings of the study overall: Naive subsets, compared against memory subsets, generally had larger estimated richness values.

In the original analysis: Junction-only immunoSEQ sequences carried no quality scores, so filtering differed. Repertoires were generated with immunoSEQ multiplex PCR, while TCRdb's copy carries only in-frame clones and drops some. The DNA was the basis for D and trimming; V, J and clone size are from that table. The sample includes 2.5 million or so clones, more than 90% seen only once; the top ten take about 0.13%. A word on this clone: Its target is not known.

This clonotype originated in a man aged 18 to 35 in good health. The sample comprised naive CD4+ T cells sorted from blood. Subset indicated: CD45RA+ positively selected.

DNA of the CDR3: TGCGCCAGCAGCCAAGACCGTCCAGGGAGAGGGAACAATGAGCAGTTCTTC. This codes for CASSQDRPGRGNNEQFF. V usage is TRBV4-3 and J usage is TRBJ2-1, with D possibly being TRBD1 or TRBD2 (5 bases each). The germline V and J ends were trimmed by 0 bases and 5 bases, with 17 bases remaining between them. The CDR3 has 17 amino acids. Germline V CDR1 and CDR2: LGHNA, YSLEER.